This TCR beta chain came from a study of cytomegalovirus exposure and HLA in healthy donors. Per germline, CDR1 SNHLY and CDR2 FYNNEI. This CDR3 spans 15 amino acids. Broader study findings: After further analysis at a later stage, under 20,000 TCR beta sequences were associated with HLA alleles at 0.05 false discovery rate. It was confirmed in vitro that a few of the CMV-associated chains were specific for CMV antigens.

PCR used 60 Vbeta primers and 13 Jbeta primers. Method: immunoSEQ multiplex PCR; TCRdb's copy keeps in-frame clones and lacks some. The sample records 140,000 to 150,000 clones, 65% to 80% being singletons. For this clone: The antigen is not known.

This clonotype originated in a male donor in good health and CMV-seronegative. The chain couples TRBV2 to TRBJ2-7, with 12 bases that match TRBD1. Near its end, the DNA agrees better with TRBJ2-1, so the J call may be wrong. Sequenced input: PBMCs. The CDR3 here is CASSMGGQGAYEQFF. Written as DNA, the CDR3 is TGTGCCAGCAGTATGGGGGGACAGGGGGCCTATGAGCAGTTCTTC.